The 20 T cell receptor beta chains presented below share a single source sample, sequenced in a study of tumor-infiltrating lymphocytes in primary liver carcinoma. TCR beta cDNA was prepared out of roughly 500 ng total RNA by means of a constant-region primer. TCR beta libraries came from three nested multiplex PCR rounds using slightly modified ARM-PCR. Each of the first two PCR rounds ran approximately 10 cycles with TRBV1-TRBV30 forward and C-beta reverse primers. Via MiXCR, TCRdb re-called the multiplex PCR reads, giving one row per CDR3 protein. The sample comprises 310,000 or so distinct CDR3 sequences, almost 60% of which are singletons, and approximately 15% rests with the top ten. RNA was extracted from whole blood without cell sorting, alongside germline DNA. The sample consisted of peripheral blood. These receptors were taken from a woman in her twenties or thirties with primary liver carcinoma and hepatitis B virus infection.

As for this clonotype: One end of the junction does not line up with germline, which may come from a read error. The chain recombines TRBV11-3 with TRBJ2-1; 7 bases map to TRBD2. The CDR3 contains 13 residues. Germline V gene lookup returns CDR1 SGHNT and CDR2 YENEEA. The CDR3 reads CASSLERENEQLF. CDR3 coding DNA: TGTGCCAGCAGCTTAGAGCGGGAGAACGAGCAGTTATTC.

Comment on this clonotype: The junction departs from germline at one end; a sequencing error may be responsible. The chain uses TRBV7-9 and TRBJ2-2; D tentatively reads TRBD1 or TRBD2 (5 bases each). The CDR3 runs to 13 residues. CDR1 is SEHNR and CDR2 is FQNEAQ in the germline V gene (reference sequence). Here the CDR3 reads CASSLWGTGELLF. As DNA, the CDR3 is TGTGCCAGCAGCTTGTGGGGCACCGGGGAGCTGTTGTTT.

Turning to this clonotype: One end of the junction is discordant with germline, which a read error may explain. In DNA form, the CDR3 reads TGTGACAGCGTCTTTCAGGGTGAGCAGTTCTTC. Translating gives CDSVFQGEQFF. This rearrangement joins TRBV6-5 to TRBJ2-1, with D possibly being TRBD1 (5 bases). The CDR3 has 11 residues. Germline values: CDR1 MNHEY, CDR2 SVGAGI.

The V and J genes are TRBV11-2 and TRBJ2-1, with 8 bases matching TRBD2. Per germline, CDR1 SGHAT and CDR2 FQNNGV. Trimming at V came to 3 bases and at J to 1 base, leaving 5 bases not matched to a gene. This CDR3 has 16 residues. The CDR3 region has the DNA TGTGCCAGCAGCTTCGTATTAGCGGGGTCCTACAATGAGCAGTTCTTC. Translation: CASSFVLAGSYNEQFF. The complete variable domain, with remaining parts taken from reference TRBV11-2 and TRBJ2-1, reads EAGVAQSPRYKIIEKRQSVAFWCNPISGHATLYWYQQILGQGPKLLIQFQNNGVVDDSQLPKDRFSAERLKGVDSTLKIQPAKLEDSAVYLCASSFVLAGSYNEQFFGPGTRLTVL.

Regarding this clonotype: An end of the junction does not agree with germline; a read error may underlie this. DNA for the CDR3: TGTGTCAGCAACTTAGCCGAGAGTGAAGCTTTCTTT. Its protein is CVSNLAESEAFF. The chain joins TRBV11-1 to TRBJ1-1; no clear D. The germline gives CDR1 SGHAT, CDR2 FQDESV (reference sequence). The CDR3 spans 12 residues.

V is TRBV6-1 and J is TRBJ1-2, with D hard to call. The CDR3 consists of 12 residues. Trimming took 7 bases from V and 7 from J, leaving 13 bases between them. Germline lookup yields CDR1 MNHNS and CDR2 SASEGT. CDR3 sequence (DNA): TGTGCCAGCACTGAGAGACTTCTTGGCTACACCTTC. This encodes CASTERLLGYTF.

The rearrangement links TRBV5-5 to TRBJ1-5; D gene unclear. The CDR3 is made up of 14 amino acids. CDR1 is SGHKS, CDR2 YYEKEE, per germline (reference sequence). Trimming cost V 1 base and J 1 base, with 6 bases left between them. The CDR3 DNA reads as TGTGCCAGCAGCTTGCAAGAGAGCAATCAGCCCCAGCATTTT. Its protein product is CASSLQESNQPQHF.

Details on this clonotype: This may come from a read error, since a much larger clone is one base off. The chain employs TRBV12-3 or TRBV12-4 and TRBJ2-1; maybe TRBD1 (5 bases). This CDR3 has 12 residues. CDR3 sequence (DNA): TGTGACAGCAGTCGACAGTACAATGAGCAGTTCTTC. This gives the protein CDSSRQYNEQFF.

Comments on this clonotype: A clone one base away is much larger, so this may be a read error. This chain joins TRBV6-2 or TRBV6-3 and TRBJ2-2; D gene unclear. Trimming took off 10 bases at V and 0 bases at J, with 18 bases between the two ends. The CDR3 length is 16 residues. From germline, CDR1 is MNHEY and CDR2 SVGEGT. CDR3 DNA sequence: TGTGCCAACAGCCCCTTGCGACGGTCGAACACCGGGGAGCTGTTTTTT. Translation gives CANSPLRRSNTGELFF.

As regards this clonotype: A read error is likely, as this CDR3 ends without the conserved phenylalanine or tryptophan. This CDR3 is CASSLGFTSGTYNEQFL. The CDR3 region has the DNA TGTGCCAGCAGTTTGGGCTTTACTAGCGGGACTTACAATGAGCAGTTCTTA. V usage is TRBV12-3 or TRBV12-4 and J usage is TRBJ2-1; 10 bases are shared with TRBD2. The ends lost 3 bases at V and 4 bases at J; junction bases unmatched: 9. This CDR3 has 17 amino acids.

To note about this clonotype: A read error may explain this, as a much larger clone is one base away. The J gene is TRBJ2-7, the V gene TRBV29-1, with D unresolved. CDR1 is SQVTM, CDR2 ANQGSEA, per germline. V was trimmed by 7 bases and J by 5 bases, leaving 24 bases between them. This CDR3 has 15 amino acids. CDR3 in DNA: TGCAGCGACATAATCCTCACTATACCGGGCCACGAGCAGTACTTC. Its protein is CSDIILTIPGHEQYF.

This clonotype was counted many times. The V call is TRBV12-3 or TRBV12-4, the J call TRBJ1-5, with D unclear. The V end was cut by 4 bases, the J end by 2 bases, with 3 bases between. The CDR3 is 12 residues long. CDR3 coding DNA: TGTGCCAGCAGTTCCCGCAATCAGCCCCAGCATTTT. This codes for CASSSRNQPQHF.

This rearrangement joins TRBV7-2 to TRBJ2-2, with D unresolved. Germline CDR1 and CDR2: SGHTA and FQGNSA. V gave up 1 base and J gave up 7 bases, with 10 bases separating them. CDR3 length: 14 amino acids. CDR3 sequence (DNA): TGTGCCAGCAGCTTAGTGTTCCTGGGCGGGGAGCTGTTTTTT. Translated, it gives CASSLVFLGGELFF.

V and J are TRBV6-2 or TRBV6-3 and TRBJ2-7; D may be TRBD2 (5 bases). The V gene's germline CDR1 is MNHEY and CDR2 SVGEGT. The CDR3 is 16 amino acids. Trimming cost V 0 bases and J 3 bases, with 15 bases left between them. The CDR3 reads CASSYSTRPAGYEQYF. In DNA form, the CDR3 reads TGTGCCAGCAGTTACTCGACACGACCCGCGGGCTACGAGCAGTACTTC.

This clonotype was counted many times. The rearrangement uses TRBV12-3 or TRBV12-4 and TRBJ1-5; 11 bases are a match to TRBD1. The CDR3 has 15 amino acids. The trim removed 6 bases at V and 5 bases at J, leaving 6 bases unmatched. CDR3 residues: CASSLDRGLHQPQHF. As DNA, the CDR3 is TGTGCCAGCAGCCTGGACAGGGGGCTGCATCAGCCCCAGCATTTT.

Comment on this clonotype: This is likely a read error, given that the CDR3 carries no conserved phenylalanine or tryptophan at its end. No DNA is shown, since the ends of the CDR3 on it are uncertain; the CDR3 is the one TCRdb lists. J is TRBJ2-7 and V is TRBV11-3. Germline V gene sequence: CDR1 SGHNT, CDR2 YENEEA. The CDR3 numbers 14 amino acids, ends counted. CDR3 sequence reads: CANSLNLQAYEHYY.

The chain uses TRBV6-1 and TRBJ1-2; tentatively, D is TRBD1 (6 bases). The CDR3 totals 12 residues. The V gene lost 8 bases and the J gene lost 0 bases, with 7 bases spanning the gap. The V gene's germline CDR1 is MNHNS and CDR2 SASEGT. The CDR3 sequence is CASQGPNYGYTF. DNA of the CDR3: TGTGCCAGCCAGGGGCCTAACTATGGCTACACCTTC.

At least ten counts were recorded for this clonotype. The chain joins TRBV11-2 to TRBJ1-5; no clear D gene. CDR1 and CDR2 (germline): SGHAT, FQNNGV. Trimming took off 5 bases at V and 0 bases at J, with 14 bases between the two ends. This CDR3 spans 16 amino acids. DNA of the CDR3: TGTGCCAGCAGCCCGAACGGATTCGTTAGCAATCAGCCCCAGCATTTT. Residues: CASSPNGFVSNQPQHF. Supplemented by reference TRBV11-2 and TRBJ1-5, the full variable domain reads EAGVAQSPRYKIIEKRQSVAFWCNPISGHATLYWYQQILGQGPKLLIQFQNNGVVDDSQLPKDRFSAERLKGVDSTLKIQPAKLEDSAVYLCASSPNGFVSNQPQHFGDGTRLSIL.

V gene TRBV12-3 or TRBV12-4 combines with J gene TRBJ2-1, with unresolved D. V lost 3 bases to trimming and J lost 12 bases, with 12 bases between them. This CDR3 spans 12 amino acids. DNA of the CDR3: TGTGCCAGCAGTTTTAGTCTATCGGGGCAGTTCTTC. It specifies CASSFSLSGQFF.

This clonotype has only a few counts. The chain has TRBV12-3 or TRBV12-4 and TRBJ2-3; D not certain. Deletions cut 4 bases from V and 6 bases from J, with 8 bases between. CDR3 size: 12 residues. In DNA form, the CDR3 reads TGTGCCAGCAGTTCTGGTCACGATACGCAGTATTTT. Protein product: CASSSGHDTQYF.